This T cell receptor (beta chain) was identified in a study of CD8 T cell repertoires and HIV-1 epitope variants. The overall study: Epitopes were three Gag families plus Nef HW9 and YT9. Separate from the cultures, 1M uncultured T cells served as baseline. Study-level results: Some ten antigen-specific TCR beta clonotypes were found; more than five seemed cross-reactive to variants.

To note about this clone: Its target is not known.

Deletions cut 1 base from V and 6 bases from J, with 2 bases between. This CDR3 comprises 11 residues. Germline CDR1 is MGHDK and CDR2 is SYGVNS. Method: immunoSEQ multiplex PCR; TCRdb's copy keeps in-frame clones and lacks some. The table has a few thousand clones, less than 75% seen once. The chain employs TRBV25-1 and TRBJ2-3; D is undetermined. The TCR originated in a male donor with HIV. The sequenced material came from cultured CD8+ T cells derived from PBMCs. CDR3 amino acids: CASSESDTQYF. Here the CDR3 DNA reads TGTGCCAGCAGTGAATCGGATACGCAGTATTTT.